This T cell receptor (beta chain) was retrieved from a study of blood T cell repertoires in COVID-19. Overall study context: Some COVID-19 samples were acute and others convalescent; all came from the United States, Italy and Spain. In each case, the material was cDNA or gDNA derived from T cells, B-cell-depleted T cells, or PBMCs.

Under the authors' procedure: It was from reference gene primer amplification that nucleated cell counts were estimated. TCRdb's copy holds only in-frame clones and misses some; the assay was immunoSEQ multiplex PCR. That table furnishes V, J and clone size, whereas the DNA furnished D and trimming. Seen here are about 59,000 clones, less than 85% observed once, and the top ten hold around a tenth. Trimming removed 4 bases from V and 5 bases from J, with 21 bases in between. This CDR3 comprises 16 residues. The germline V gene has CDR1 ENHRY and CDR2 SYGVKD. Sequencing was performed on peripheral blood. The sequence derives from a human donor in a cohort sampled during active COVID-19. The chain is built from TRBV10-3 and TRBJ2-7, with D possibly being TRBD2 (6 bases). The CDR3 sequence is CAISGSSAVASHEQYF. The CDR3, as DNA: TGTGCCATCAGTGGTTCTAGCGCCGTTGCCTCACACGAGCAGTACTTC.